Listed here are 19 T cell receptor beta chains from one sample, sequenced in a study of T cells in Graves' hyperthyroidism and ophthalmopathy. TCR beta CDR3 sequences were amplified from RNA transcripts. Using the HTBI primer set, a first-round RT-PCR was run on the TCR CDR3. TCRdb re-called the multiplex PCR reads with MiXCR, one entry per CDR3 protein. The sample lists about 640,000 distinct CDR3 sequences, nearly 45% seen once, with about 7.2% in the top ten. The sample was peripheral blood or thyroid tissue (not recorded which). Receptors originate from an adult man with Graves' disease, either hyperthyroidism or ophthalmopathy (not recorded which).

CDR3 bases: TGTGCCATCAGTTGGCTGTTCGTCGGGGAGCTGTTTTTT. Amino acid sequence: CAISWLFVGELFF. The rearrangement links TRBV10-3 to TRBJ2-2; D remains unclear. This CDR3 spans 13 amino acids. Trimming pared 5 bases from V and 7 bases from J, leaving 11 bases between. Germline CDR1 reads ENHRY; CDR2 reads SYGVKD.

The chain links TRBV2 to TRBJ2-3; no clear D gene. Trimming pared 5 bases from V and 2 bases from J, leaving 5 bases between. The CDR3 totals 12 residues. Germline CDR1 reads SNHLY; CDR2 reads FYNNEI. CDR3 sequence reads: CASSPITDTQYF. CDR3 bases: TGTGCCAGCAGTCCTATCACAGATACGCAGTATTTT.

With regard to this clonotype: The germline gene is not matched at one end of the junction; a read error may be the cause. For the CDR3, the DNA is TGCGCCAGCAGCCCCTCCCTCGGGGCGTTAACACCCCTCCACTTT. Translated: CASSPSLGALTPLHF. The chain links TRBV7-9 to TRBJ1-6; TRBD1 might be the D (5 bases). Germline V gives CDR1 SEHNR, CDR2 FQNEAQ (reference sequence). The CDR3 is 15 amino acids.

The CDR3 coding sequence is TGTGCCAGCAGCCCGGGACATTCGTCTTCAACTAATGAAAAACTGTTTTTT. This encodes CASSPGHSSSTNEKLFF. V is TRBV7-6 and J is TRBJ1-4; maybe TRBD1 (6 bases). Trimming took off 5 bases at V and 0 bases at J, with 16 bases between the two ends. Looked up from germline, CDR1 is SGHVS and CDR2 is FNYEAQ. This CDR3 contains 17 residues.

The chain recombines TRBV20-1 with TRBJ2-7; 9 nucleotides agree with TRBD1. J gave up 9 bases and V 5 bases, and 5 bases lay outside the gene matches. Germline CDR1 DFQATT, CDR2 SNEGSKA (reference sequence). This CDR3 is 11 amino acids long. DNA for the CDR3: TGCAGTGCTCGACAGGACAGGGGGCAGTACTTC. Protein sequence: CSARQDRGQYF.

With respect to this clonotype: A read error may produce the germline difference seen at one junction end. DNA for the CDR3: TGCGCCAGCAGCGTGTACGGGACAGGGGGCTCTGGGGCCACCGTCCTGACTTTC. Its translation: CASSVYGTGGSGATVLTF. This chain links TRBV5-1 with TRBJ2-6, with TRBD1 matching over 12 bases. Germline CDR1 is SGHRS and CDR2 is YFSETQ. This CDR3 region has 18 residues.

This chain joins TRBV7-3 and TRBJ1-1; possibly TRBD1 for D (5 bases). Looked up from germline, CDR1 is SGHTA and CDR2 is FQGTGA. Trimming shortened V by 5 bases and J by 7 bases, and 14 bases separated the two germline ends. This CDR3 has 13 residues. The CDR3 loop is CASSPRPGLEAFF. The CDR3 bases are TGTGCCAGCAGCCCACGGCCGGGACTTGAAGCTTTCTTT.

The J gene is TRBJ1-2, the V gene TRBV20-1; no firm D call. The V gene's germline CDR1 is DFQATT and CDR2 SNEGSKA (reference sequence). This CDR3 contains 11 residues. V gave up 2 bases and J gave up 8 bases, with 9 bases separating them. The DNA of the CDR3 is TGCAGTGCTAGATCCCCTGACGGCTACACCTTC. Encoded protein: CSARSPDGYTF.

This clonotype was detected a few times. A clone one base away is much larger, so this may be a read error. This chain uses TRBV7-9 with TRBJ1-5; no definite D call. The V gene's germline CDR1 is SEHNR and CDR2 FQNEAQ (reference sequence). The CDR3 is 13 amino acids. V dropped 4 bases and J dropped 0 bases, with 4 bases sitting between them. The CDR3 nucleotides read TGTGCCAGCAGCTCCAATAGCAATCAGCCCCAGCATTTT. Its protein is CASSSNSNQPQHF. Full variable domain (rest looked up from reference TRBV7-9 and TRBJ1-5): DTGVSQNPRHKITKRGQNVTFRCDPISEHNRLYWYRQTLGQGPEFLTYFQNEAQLEKSRLLSDRFSAERPKGSFSTLEIQRTEQGDSAMYLCASSSNSNQPQHFGDGTRLSIL.

In regard to this clonotype: In this CDR3 the conserved last residue, phenylalanine or tryptophan, is missing, so a read error is likely. The chain employs TRBV7-9 and TRBJ1-1; 8 nucleotides line up with TRBD1. With V trimmed by 5 bases and J by 3 bases, 2 bases remained unmatched. The length of the CDR3 is 13 residues. Looked up from germline, CDR1 is SEHNR and CDR2 is FQNEAQ (reference sequence). In nucleotides, the CDR3 is TGTGCCAGCAGCATGACAGGGGACACTGAAGCTTTCCTT. Translation: CASSMTGDTEAFL.

This clonotype was recorded a few times. V and J are TRBV20-1 and TRBJ2-5; 7 nucleotides match TRBD2. This CDR3 comprises 13 residues. CDR1 and CDR2 (germline): DFQATT, SNEGSKA (reference sequence). CDR3 bases: TGCAGCTTATCGGGGGGACCGGGAGAGACCCAGTACTTC. This codes for CSLSGGPGETQYF.

J is TRBJ2-5 and V is TRBV7-8; 8 bases line up with TRBD1. This CDR3 is built from 16 residues. Germline CDR1 reads SGHVS; CDR2 reads FQNEAQ. The ends lost 4 bases at V and 5 bases at J; junction bases unmatched: 12. CDR3 coding DNA: TGTGCCAGCAGCTCCCGGACAGGGTCATACGTGGAGACCCAGTACTTC. Translated: CASSSRTGSYVETQYF.

This clonotype was recorded at least ten times. The J gene is TRBJ1-3, the V gene TRBV7-9; D is unresolved. V lost 5 bases and J 4 bases, leaving 9 bases between the germline ends. The CDR3 runs 13 residues. Germline lookup yields CDR1 SEHNR and CDR2 FQNEAQ (reference sequence). The CDR3: CASSPAAGNTIYF. In DNA, the CDR3 is TGTGCCAGCAGCCCTGCAGCCGGAAACACCATATATTTT. Using reference TRBV7-9 and TRBJ1-3 for the parts outside the CDR3, the full variable domain is DTGVSQNPRHKITKRGQNVTFRCDPISEHNRLYWYRQTLGQGPEFLTYFQNEAQLEKSRLLSDRFSAERPKGSFSTLEIQRTEQGDSAMYLCASSPAAGNTIYFGEGSWLTVV.

V gene TRBV5-1 combines with J gene TRBJ2-5; D remains ambiguous. The CDR3 totals 15 residues. Germline values: CDR1 SGHRS, CDR2 YFSETQ. Deletions cut 0 bases from V and 2 bases from J, with 11 bases between. The CDR3 protein is CASSLAGAWQETQYF. The CDR3 DNA reads TGCGCCAGCAGCTTGGCTGGAGCCTGGCAAGAGACCCAGTACTTC.

The chain joins TRBV10-1 to TRBJ1-6; a weak D match, TRBD1 (5 bases). Germline-derived CDR1 and CDR2 are WNHNN and SYGVQD (reference sequence). The CDR3 covers 15 residues. V was clipped by 0 bases and J by 9 bases, with 12 bases between them. CDR3 in amino acids: CASSESTAPASPLHF. Written as DNA, the CDR3 is TGCGCCAGCAGTGAGTCGACAGCGCCCGCTTCACCCCTCCACTTT.

This clonotype was counted many times. V gene TRBV29-1 combines with J gene TRBJ1-2, with D perhaps matching TRBD1 (6 bases). With 6 bases removed from V and 1 base from J, the gap between germline ends came to 15 bases. The CDR3 is 14 residues long. The germline V gene has CDR1 SQVTM and CDR2 ANQGSEA. The CDR3 coding sequence is TGCAGCGTGGAACGACAGGACCTTAACTATGGCTACACCTTC. This encodes CSVERQDLNYGYTF.

The V and J genes are TRBV2 and TRBJ1-6; no clear D. CDR3 length: 13 amino acids. Trimming shortened V by 7 bases and J by 3 bases, and 7 bases separated the two germline ends. Germline V lookup: CDR1 SNHLY, CDR2 FYNNEI. CDR3 nucleotides: TGTGCCAGCAAGCACAGCTATAATTCACCCCTCCACTTT. Protein product: CASKHSYNSPLHF.

V is TRBV2 and J is TRBJ2-7; maybe TRBD2 (5 bases). The CDR3 covers 14 residues. Germline values: CDR1 SNHLY, CDR2 FYNNEI. The V and J ends lost 0 bases and 2 bases respectively, with 8 bases between them. In nucleotides, the CDR3 is TGTGCCAGCAGTGAAGCGCTGGGAGCCTACGAGCAGTACTTC. Amino acid sequence: CASSEALGAYEQYF.

The chain links TRBV11-2 to TRBJ1-2; 10 nucleotides line up with TRBD1. The CDR3 contains 15 residues. In germline, CDR1 is SGHAT, CDR2 FQNNGV. V lost 5 bases, J lost 7 bases, and 10 bases stayed unmatched. The CDR3 protein is CASSDGTGEGSGYTF. DNA for the CDR3: TGTGCCAGCAGCGATGGGACAGGGGAGGGCTCTGGCTACACCTTC. Variable domain in full (rest from reference TRBV11-2 and TRBJ1-2): EAGVAQSPRYKIIEKRQSVAFWCNPISGHATLYWYQQILGQGPKLLIQFQNNGVVDDSQLPKDRFSAERLKGVDSTLKIQPAKLEDSAVYLCASSDGTGEGSGYTFGSGTRLTVV.